The present T cell receptor (beta chain) was sequenced within a study of blood T cells in healthy people across ages. This clonotype was seen a few times. Its cognate antigen is unknown. PCR was performed a second time for 7 to 11 cycles using a sample-barcoded 5' primer and a J-beta primer mix. Carrying 12 random nucleotides, a template-switch adaptor labeled each individual cDNA molecule. MiXCR, run by TCRdb on the 5' RACE reads, gives a single entry per CDR3 protein. The repertoire holds around 970,000 distinct CDR3 sequences, with just over 50% as singletons. CDR1 MGHRA and CDR2 YSYEKL come from the germline V gene. The CDR3 consists of 13 residues. V shed 1 base and J shed 6 bases, with 7 bases lying between them. General study findings and limits: PBMCs were not sorted, which prevented a conclusive comparison of naive versus antigen-experienced cells. Naive CD4+ cells and diversity were both higher in long-lived donors than in aged donors. A strong correlation between TCR beta diversity and naive T cell percentage was seen.

The sequenced sample consisted of blood. The source of this sequence is a woman aged 55-75 years in good health. This chain uses TRBV4-1 with TRBJ1-5; D ambiguous. CDR3 nucleotides: TGCGCCAGCAGCCAAGTTCTCGGTCAGCCCCAGCATTTT. Residues: CASSQVLGQPQHF.